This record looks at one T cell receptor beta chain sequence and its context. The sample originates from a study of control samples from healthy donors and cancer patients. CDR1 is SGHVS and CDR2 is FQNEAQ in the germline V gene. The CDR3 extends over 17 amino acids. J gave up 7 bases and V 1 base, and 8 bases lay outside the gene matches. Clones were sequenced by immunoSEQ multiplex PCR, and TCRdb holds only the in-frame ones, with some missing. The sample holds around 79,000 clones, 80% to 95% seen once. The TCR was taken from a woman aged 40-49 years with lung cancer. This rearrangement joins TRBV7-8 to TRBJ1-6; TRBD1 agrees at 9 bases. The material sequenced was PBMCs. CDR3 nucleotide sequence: TGTGCCAGCAGCTTAGGGGAGTGGGACAGGGCAAATTCACCCCTCCACTTT. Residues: CASSLGEWDRANSPLHF.